This T cell receptor beta chain derives from a study of cytomegalovirus exposure and HLA in healthy donors. This CDR3 is 13 amino acids long. Trimming removed 0 bases at V and 5 bases at J, with 5 bases between. Germline CDR1 MNHNY, CDR2 SVGAGI (reference sequence). The study ran its PCR with 60 Vbeta and 13 Jbeta primers. The data were produced by immunoSEQ multiplex PCR, yet TCRdb's version contains in-frame clones alone and is incomplete. The sample carries around 300,000 clones, roughly 90% recorded once. A remark on this clone: The antigen is unknown.

General study findings and limits: CMV antigen specificity was confirmed in vitro for a few CMV-associated chains. Rare sequences made up most TCRs, while some public TCRs were found in many donors.

The origin of this receptor is a woman aged 18-35 years in good health and CMV-seronegative. The sample comprised PBMCs. The gene calls are TRBV6-6 and TRBJ2-1, with D possibly TRBD2 on 5 matching bases. The CDR3 coding sequence is TGTGCCAGCAGTTACTCGGGAGACAATGAGCAGTTCTTC. This codes for CASSYSGDNEQFF.